One and the same sample provided the 9 T cell receptor beta chains below, sequenced in a study of T cells in Graves' hyperthyroidism and ophthalmopathy. TCR beta CDR3 region amplification was performed from RNA transcripts. When the TCR CDR3 underwent first-round RT-PCR, the HTBI primer set was used. TCRdb re-called the multiplex PCR reads with MiXCR, one entry per CDR3 protein. The table shows 350,000 to 450,000 distinct CDR3 sequences, with about 15% occurring only once. Sequenced sample: blood. The receptors originated from a woman aged 60 to 75 with Graves' hyperthyroidism.

In this sample, this clonotype turned up a few times. The rearrangement uses TRBV11-3 and TRBJ1-3, with a tentative D call TRBD1 (5 bases). Germline V gives CDR1 SGHNT, CDR2 YENEEA. V was cut by 3 bases and J by 2 bases, with 14 bases left in between. This CDR3 region has 16 residues. CDR3 region: CASSFRGRAPGNTIYF. The CDR3 DNA follows: TGTGCCAGCAGCTTCCGGGGCAGGGCTCCTGGAAACACCATATATTTT.

This clonotype has a count of ten or more. V and J are TRBV24-1 and TRBJ2-2; D unresolved. The V gene lost 3 bases and the J gene lost 2 bases, with 6 bases spanning the gap. The germline V gene encodes CDR1 KGHDR and CDR2 SFDVKD. The CDR3 has 14 amino acids. For the CDR3, the DNA is TGTGCCACCAGTGATCCGGAAAACACCGGGGAGCTGTTTTTT. Amino acid sequence: CATSDPENTGELFF.

The chain carries TRBV5-1 and TRBJ1-5; D not resolved. Germline V gene data show CDR1 as SGHRS and CDR2 as YFSETQ. The CDR3 sequence is 12 residues long. V was shortened by 4 bases and J by 6 bases, with 8 bases between the two germline ends. Here the CDR3 DNA reads TGCGCCAGCAGCCCTGCCGGTCAGCCCCAGCATTTT. Translating it yields CASSPAGQPQHF.

This chain links TRBV6-1 with TRBJ1-6; D is undetermined. CDR3 length: 12 residues. The germline V and J ends were trimmed by 6 bases and 11 bases, with 11 bases remaining between them. Germline V gene data show CDR1 as MNHNS and CDR2 as SASEGT. CDR3 sequence reads: CASSTGVTPLHF. DNA of the CDR3: TGTGCCAGCAGCACCGGAGTGACACCCCTCCACTTT.

The sample holds one count of this clonotype. A read error is possible here, since a much larger clone lies one base away. This chain joins TRBV7-6 and TRBJ2-3; D gene uncertain. V gave up 5 bases and J gave up 0 bases, with 15 bases separating them. Germline V gives CDR1 SGHVS, CDR2 FNYEAQ. The CDR3 has 16 amino acids. DNA of the CDR3: TGTGCCAGCAGCGCCAGATTGACCGTAAGCACAGATACGCAGTATTTT. Translating gives CASSARLTVSTDTQYF.

CDR3 sequence: CASSLGGRVTGELFF. The CDR3, as DNA: TGTGCCAGCAGCTTAGGCGGGAGGGTCACCGGGGAGCTGTTTTTT. The chain combines TRBV11-2 with TRBJ2-2; 9 bases align to TRBD2. The V segment lost 1 base and the J segment 4 bases; nucleotides outside the gene matches: 1. This CDR3 region has 15 residues. Germline V gene data show CDR1 as SGHAT and CDR2 as FQNNGV.

At least ten counts were recorded for this clonotype. The chain has TRBV2 and TRBJ1-2, with TRBD1 identical over 8 bases. V lost 5 bases and J lost 4; bases outside the gene matches: 3. The CDR3 sequence is 13 residues long. CDR1 SNHLY and CDR2 FYNNEI come from the germline V gene. DNA for the CDR3: TGTGCCAGCAGTCGAGGACAGGGCTATGGCTACACCTTC. Its translation is CASSRGQGYGYTF.

This clonotype was seen ten or more times. This chain's CDR3 is CATSGLSGLADTPADNEQFF. The CDR3 DNA follows: TGTGCCACCAGTGGCCTTTCGGGCCTAGCGGATACCCCCGCCGACAATGAGCAGTTCTTC. This sequence joins TRBV24-1 and TRBJ2-1; TRBD2 matches at 7 bases. The junction had 23 bases not matched to a gene; V was cut back by 5 bases and J by 5 bases. Germline CDR1 KGHDR, CDR2 SFDVKD. The CDR3 extends over 20 amino acids.

This clonotype was counted many times. V is TRBV7-6 and J is TRBJ1-5, with D maybe TRBD1 (5 bases). V shed 0 bases and J shed 3 bases, with 9 bases lying between them. The CDR3 runs 15 residues. Germline V gives CDR1 SGHVS, CDR2 FNYEAQ. The CDR3 region has the DNA TGTGCCAGCAGCTTAGCATCAGGGTTCAATCAGCCCCAGCATTTT. It encodes CASSLASGFNQPQHF.